This T cell receptor (beta chain) originates from a study of T cell clonality in common variable immunodeficiency. This clone was picked up many times. Antigen unknown. The read is 3 residues too short to cover the CDR3 end, so that end is filled in from the germline J gene. The study, taken as a whole, reports: Compared with controls, CVID subjects had fewer shared TCRbeta clones. In common variable immunodeficiency, TCR beta chains reportedly carried fewer deletions and N-nucleotide insertions.

CDR3 size: 15 residues. Per germline, CDR1 MNHEY and CDR2 SVGEGT. The V and J ends lost 2 bases and 7 bases respectively, with 14 bases between them. Control and CVID samples contributed equal amounts of genomic DNA. Assay: immunoSEQ multiplex PCR; the TCRdb copy retains only in-frame clones and omits some. This sample has approximately 10,000 clones, each found more than once. Aged about 9 to 64 years, CVID subjects averaged roughly 39 years old. Caucasian heritage predominated among both patients and controls. This chain links TRBV6-2 or TRBV6-3 with TRBJ1-4; D is possibly TRBD1 (6 bases). This receptor was taken from a human donor with common variable immunodeficiency. The specimen sequenced was peripheral blood mononuclear cells. The CDR3 loop reads CASSYPTGGGEKLFF. CDR3 DNA, as far as it was read: TGTGCCAGCAGTTACCCGACAGGAGGCGGTGAAAAA.